Listed below are T cell receptor beta chains from one sample, sequenced in a study of neurological immune-mediated disorders. One entry per CDR3 protein, called by TCRdb with MiXCR from the 5' RACE reads. The repertoire includes about 80,000 distinct CDR3 sequences, 4.5% to 7.5% of them detected once, and over 6.5% sits in the top ten. The sample taken for sequencing was PBMCs. These receptors were taken from a woman between 55 and 75 years old with multiple sclerosis. The CDR3 runs from the conserved cysteine through the conserved F or W. D genes are given only for firm matches. Part of the rows lack a size; the others show once, few, many or a class for expanded clones.

TRBJ1-2 | TRBD1 | many | TRBV20-1 | TGCAGTGCTAGGGCACAGGGGGCTGATGGCTACACCTTC | CSARAQGADGYTF
TRBJ2-1 | - | many | TRBV28 | TGTGCCAGCAGCTCCTCAGCGATTAGCTCCTACAATGAGCAGTTCTTC | CASSSSAISSYNEQFF
TRBJ1-6 | - | many | TRBV5-1 | TGCGCCAGCAGCTTGCCCTTGATGGGGGGGAATTCACCCCTCCACTTT | CASSLPLMGGNSPLHF
TRBJ2-3 | - | many | TRBV12-3/TRBV12-4 | TGTGCCAGCAGTCTAGCTTTTGGTACGCAGTATTTT | CASSLAFGTQYF
TRBJ1-1 | TRBD1 | many | TRBV9 | TGTGCCAGCAGCGTAGCAGGGGGCGTTGGGAACACTGAAGCTTTCTTT | CASSVAGGVGNTEAFF
TRBJ1-6 | - | many | TRBV28 | TGTGCCAGCAGCGACCTGGATTCACCCCTCCACTTT | CASSDLDSPLHF
TRBJ2-5 | TRBD2 | many | TRBV15 | TGTGCCACCAGCAGGGGCGCGGGGGGTTACCAAGAGACCCAGTACTTC | CATSRGAGGYQETQYF
TRBJ1-1 | - | many | TRBV28 | TGTGCCAGCAGCAACAGTGTAGAAGCTTTCTTT | CASSNSVEAFF
TRBJ2-6 | - | few | TRBV5-1 | TGCGCCAGCAGCCCTATACAAGACTCTGGGTCCAACGTCCTGACTTTC | CASSPIQDSGSNVLTF
TRBJ2-2 | - | few | TRBV7-9 | TGTGCCAGCAGCACTGGGCCTCCCGGCGGGGAGCTGTTTTTT | CASSTGPPGGELFF
TRBJ1-2 | - | many | TRBV5-1 | TGCGCCAGCAGCGATAATAACTATGGCTACACCTTC | CASSDNNYGYTF
TRBJ2-3 | TRBD2 | many | TRBV10-3 | TGTGCCATCAGCAAAGGACTAGCGTTTAAAGATACGCAGTATTTT | CAISKGLAFKDTQYF
TRBJ1-1 | - | many | TRBV5-4 | TGTGCCAGCAGCCTATTATCTAGCAACACTGAAGCTTTCTTT | CASSLLSSNTEAFF
TRBJ2-7 | TRBD1 | many | TRBV6-5 | TGTGCCAGCAGTTACGGAGGACAGGGTAGAGAGCAGTACTTC | CASSYGGQGREQYF
TRBJ1-4 | - | many | TRBV28 | TGTGCCAGCAGTACATACAGTTCAACTAATGAAAAACTGTTTTTT | CASSTYSSTNEKLFF
TRBJ1-2 | - | many | TRBV5-1 | TGCGCCAGCAGCCCAGGGTCTCTTGGCTACACCTTC | CASSPGSLGYTF
TRBJ1-2 | - | many | TRBV25-1 | TGTGCCAGCAGTGCCCGACGGGGTGGGTTCTATGGCTACACCTTC | CASSARRGGFYGYTF
TRBJ2-3 | - | few | TRBV2 | TGTGCCAGCAGTGATTCGGCAGCGAAGCAGTATTTT | CASSDSAAKQYF
TRBJ1-2 | - | many | TRBV27 | TGTGCCAGCAGTTCGTTTAGAACCGAAAACCCTAACTATGGCTACACCTTC | CASSSFRTENPNYGYTF
TRBJ1-1 | - | few | TRBV12-2 | TGTGCAAGTCGCTTAGCCAGGGGGCCAAACAGGGGGCTTCCCAACACTGAAGCTTTCTTT | CASRLARGPNRGLPNTEAFF
TRBJ2-2 | - | many | TRBV11-3 | TGTGCCAGCAGCTTAGGAGGGACAATCGCGAACACCGGGGAGCTGTTTTTT | CASSLGGTIANTGELFF
TRBJ2-5 | - | many | TRBV7-6 | TGTGCCAGCACCGCCACCGTAGGGGGGGAAGAGACCCAGTACTTC | CASTATVGGEETQYF
TRBJ1-5 | TRBD1 | many | TRBV20-1 | TGCAGTGCTCTACAGGGGGTGCAGCAGCCCCAGCATTTT | CSALQGVQQPQHF
TRBJ1-1 | - | - | TRBV6-2/TRBV6-3 | TGTGCCAGCAGTGCCCCCAGGGGCGGCTCCGAAGCTTTCTTT | CASSAPRGGSEAFF
TRBJ1-1 | TRBD1 | many | TRBV5-1 | TGCGCCAGCAGCTGGGGGGACAGGGAGGCTGAAGCTTTCTTT | CASSWGDREAEAFF
TRBJ2-2 | - | many | TRBV5-1 | TGCGCCAGCAGTCAGGGACCAGATACCGGGGAGCTGTTTTTT | CASSQGPDTGELFF
TRBJ1-5 | - | many | TRBV20-1 | TGCAGTGCAAGCCCGGGGATGAGCAATCAGCCCCAGCATTTT | CSASPGMSNQPQHF
TRBJ1-2 | TRBD1 | many | TRBV5-1 | TGCGCCAGCAGCACGAAACCGGGACAGGGGGGGAGCTACACCTTC | CASSTKPGQGGSYTF
TRBJ1-4 | - | many | TRBV7-9 | TGTGCCAGCAGCCCGGGGGGTTTTGAAAAACTGTTTTTT | CASSPGGFEKLFF
TRBJ1-6 | - | many | TRBV7-6 | TGTGCCAGCAGCTTAGTTGGGCTTGGCAATTCACCCCTCCACTTT | CASSLVGLGNSPLHF
TRBJ2-5 | - | many | TRBV11-1 | TGTGCCAGCAGCTTCAACGGTAGGACCCAGTACTTC | CASSFNGRTQYF
TRBJ2-3 | TRBD2 | many | TRBV11-2 | TGTGCCAGCAGCCCGGGGGGTGCTAGCACAGATACGCAGTATTTT | CASSPGGASTDTQYF
TRBJ2-3 | - | many | TRBV20-1 | TGCAGTGTACCGCTCCGGGATCCAGATACGCAGTATTTT | CSVPLRDPDTQYF
TRBJ2-7 | TRBD1 | many | TRBV9 | TGTGCCAGCAGCGTGACGGGAGCAGGGGGCCTCGGCGAGCAGTACTTC | CASSVTGAGGLGEQYF
TRBJ1-1 | TRBD1 | few | TRBV18 | TGTGCCAGCTCACCTCCGTCAGGGGGGGGCACTGAAGCTTTCTTT | CASSPPSGGGTEAFF
TRBJ2-7 | - | many | TRBV7-2 | TGTGCCAGCAGCTTAGCGTTGGGCTCCCTCTCCTACGAGCAGTACTTC | CASSLALGSLSYEQYF
TRBJ2-7 | - | many | TRBV12-3/TRBV12-4 | TGTGCCAGCAGTTTAGCACCTTTGGAGGAGCAGTACTTC | CASSLAPLEEQYF
TRBJ1-4 | TRBD1 | - | TRBV7-9 | TGTGCCAGCAGCTCCGGACAGGCGGGGGGAAAACTGTTTTTT | CASSSGQAGGKLFF
TRBJ1-4 | - | many | TRBV20-1 | TGCAGTGCTAGAGATTTCGCGGCAGCAACTAATGAAAAACTGTTTTTT | CSARDFAAATNEKLFF
TRBJ2-7 | - | many | TRBV3-1 | TGTGCCAGCAGCCAAGAAATAGCCTACGAGCAGTACTTC | CASSQEIAYEQYF
TRBJ2-3 | - | many | TRBV20-1 | TGCAGTGCTAGAGATGTGAAAGCGCCCACCACAGATACGCAGTATTTT | CSARDVKAPTTDTQYF
TRBJ2-7 | - | many | TRBV2 | TGTGCCAGCAGTGTGTTTGGGGACTACGAGCAGTACTTC | CASSVFGDYEQYF